The text below deals with one TCR beta chain. What antigen it recognizes has not been identified. The sequence runs out 3 residues before the end of the CDR3; the remainder is reconstructed from the germline J gene. These data belong to a study of Tregs in tolerant kidney transplant recipients (dated by TCRdb to between 2018 and 2021). Context from the whole study: Before combined kidney and bone marrow transplantation, this study identified donor-specific regulatory T cells using TCRbeta sequencing and then followed those same cells after transplant. Here is what the overall study found, with its caveats: The study was limited by small patient numbers, and the findings need validation in larger populations and under other immunosuppression protocols. In tolerant patients, donor-specific Tregs expanded more than Tregs overall, which suggests antigen-driven rather than nonspecific expansion. Because the PCR primers were changed over time for some patients, nucleotide-level comparison could not be performed across the samples from those patients. Expanding Tregs with activated donor B cells appeared to identify the most biologically relevant and donor-specific TCRbeta repertoire. Although technical replication error seemed to be minimal, the question of biological reproducibility was not addressed directly.

For TCRbeta CDR3 sequencing, genomic DNA from the sorted cells was extracted using the QIAGEN DNeasy Blood and Tissue Kit. Through immunoSEQ, high-throughput TCRbeta CDR3 sequencing was done commercially, including PCR amplification with internal controls and bias correction. On the authors' methods: Unique productive TCRbeta sequences were defined by CDR3 nucleotide sequence where primers matched, otherwise by CDR3 amino acid sequence with Vbeta and Jbeta genes. Sorting error was corrected by removing sequences shared between sorted populations at a frequency ratio of 2:1 or less, and the remaining shared sequences were assigned to the higher population. Donor-reactive sequences were defined as at least 5-fold expanded in CFSE-low cells versus unstimulated cells, with frequency of at least 0.01% in CFSE-low cells. Repertoire divergence was quantified by Jensen-Shannon divergence using the top 100 TCRbeta sequences ranked by frequency. For samples with multiple sequencing runs, sorting error was corrected in each run separately before the runs were combined. Not all clones reach the TCRdb copy of this immuneACCESS table, which keeps in-frame sequences only. Checked studies attribute under half of the gap to unresolved V genes and leave the rest unexplained. The V and J calls and clone size were taken over from that table, and D and trimming were inferred from the DNA. This sample's table has entries for 25,000 or so clones. Under 5% of the sample is taken by the ten largest.

Counted from cysteine to phenylalanine, this CDR3 has 13 amino acids. Only the CDR3 bases that were read are kept: 30 of them, in frame from base 1. V ends up 7 bases short and J 2 bases short, with an unmatched junction base count of 4. The germline V gene encodes CDR1 SNHLY and CDR2 FYNNEI. Read against the paper, the sample's time point label means: 6 months after combined kidney and bone marrow transplant. The transplants used related donors with nonmyeloablative bone marrow transplantation, and mixed chimerism in the human trials was transient. Thawed PBMCs were FACS-sorted into unstimulated Tregs (CD4+CD25+CD127-), CD4+ non-Tregs (CD4+CD25-), CD4 cells and CD8 cells. Patients were a few combined kidney and bone marrow transplant recipients from the ITN036ST trial, and only these trial subjects had samples available. Healthy control blood was separated into PBMCs by Ficoll density gradient and cryopreserved, and patient PBMCs were collected both before and after transplant.

The source is a human patient who received a combined kidney and bone marrow transplant. Some T cells present after a transplant may be cells of the graft donor. Material: CD4+ T cells from blood (PBMCs), obtained 6 months after the transplant. The chain joins TRBV2 to TRBJ2-5, and TRBD2 matches 7 of the central bases. The CDR3 DNA, read in part, is TGTGCCAGCACCCGGGGACTACAAGAGACC. Translated, this is CASTRGLQET. The whole CDR3 region reads CASTRGLQETQYF.